A selection of T cell receptor beta chains follows, all from one sample in a study of blood T cell repertoires in COVID-19. The data were produced by immunoSEQ multiplex PCR, yet TCRdb's version contains in-frame clones alone and is incomplete. The sample yields roughly 200,000 clones, around nine tenths seen once. Specimen: peripheral blood. The receptors come from a young woman who had recovered from COVID-19. Each CDR3 is given with its conserved first and last residue. The order of the fields is clone size, J gene, V gene, D gene, CDR3 protein, CDR3 DNA. The D gene is left open where the match is weak. Rows give clone size only sometimes, using once, few, many, or a class for an expanded clone.

. TRBJ1-3 TRBV7-2 . CASSHGQRGNTIYF TGTGCCAGCAGCCACGGTCAGCGTGGAAACACCATATATTTT
. TRBJ2-2 TRBV18 . CASSGTRDGSLDTGELFF TGTGCCAGCTCAGGCACCAGGGACGGGAGCTTGGACACCGGGGAGCTGTTTTTT
. TRBJ1-2 TRBV19 . CASSIRGQYGYTF TGTGCCAGTAGTATCCGAGGGCAATATGGCTACACCTTC
. TRBJ2-2 TRBV18 . CASSPQPQGAGELFF TGTGCCAGCTCACCACAGCCGCAGGGCGCCGGGGAGCTGTTTTTT
. TRBJ2-1 TRBV7-8 . CASSTDYYNEQFF TGTGCCAGCAGCACCGACTATTACAATGAGCAGTTCTTC
. TRBJ2-1 TRBV7-9 TRBD2 CASSYGTMGNEQFF TGTGCCAGCAGCTACGGGACTATGGGCAATGAGCAGTTCTTC
. TRBJ1-4 TRBV7-9 TRBD1 CASSQGPGQGFLKLFF TGTGCCAGCAGCCAAGGACCGGGACAGGGGTTTTTGAAACTGTTTTTT
. TRBJ1-2 TRBV7-2 TRBD1 CASSLDRVYGYTF TGTGCCAGCAGTTTAGACAGGGTCTATGGCTACACCTTC
. TRBJ1-2 TRBV15 TRBD1 CATSRDLGTGIDGYTF TGTGCCACCAGCAGAGATCTTGGGACAGGGATCGATGGCTACACCTTC
. TRBJ1-4 TRBV7-9 . CASSLVVRGLSNEKLFF TGTGCCAGCAGCTTAGTAGTTCGAGGGCTCAGTAATGAAAAACTGTTTTTT
. TRBJ2-7 TRBV7-8 TRBD1 CASSRGGDRDEQYF TGTGCCAGCAGCCGAGGGGGGGACAGGGACGAGCAGTACTTC
. TRBJ2-5 TRBV5-1 TRBD2 CASSSRAGGLQETQYF TGCGCCAGCAGCTCCCGAGCGGGGGGACTCCAAGAGACCCAGTACTTC
. TRBJ2-1 TRBV18 TRBD1 CASSPPRGTAKKYNEQFF TGTGCCAGCTCACCACCGAGGGGGACAGCCAAGAAATACAATGAGCAGTTCTTC
. TRBJ2-7 TRBV27 . CASSSGFSYEQYF TGTGCCAGCAGTTCAGGATTCTCCTACGAGCAGTACTTC
once TRBJ1-2 TRBV18 TRBD1 CASSRDSGSGYTF TGTGCCAGCTCACGGGACAGCGGTAGTGGCTACACCTTC
. TRBJ1-3 TRBV6-5 . CASIWAGTIYF TGTGCCAGCATTTGGGCGGGCACCATATATTTT
. TRBJ1-3 TRBV10-3 . CAISESSWGGGNTIYF TGTGCCATCAGTGAGTCGAGTTGGGGCGGTGGAAACACCATATATTTT
. TRBJ1-5 TRBV5-8 TRBD1 CASRHPLTGVQPQHF TGTGCCAGCCGCCATCCTCTGACAGGGGTTCAGCCCCAGCATTTT
. TRBJ2-5 TRBV11-2 . CASSLAPGFHGETQYF TGTGCCAGCAGCTTAGCCCCAGGATTCCACGGAGAGACCCAGTACTTC
. TRBJ2-5 TRBV5-6 . CASSLTGTETQYF TGTGCCAGCAGCTTAACAGGGACGGAGACCCAGTACTTC
. TRBJ1-5 TRBV7-8 . CASSLNSASNQPQHF TGTGCCAGCAGCTTAAACTCTGCGAGCAATCAGCCCCAGCATTTT
. TRBJ2-1 TRBV4-1 TRBD1 CASSQDARTGGNEQFF TGCGCCAGCAGCCAAGATGCCCGGACAGGGGGCAATGAGCAGTTCTTC
. TRBJ1-2 TRBV19 . CATLNSGGYTF TGTGCCACCTTAAACTCCGGTGGCTACACCTTC
. TRBJ2-2 TRBV4-1 TRBD1 CASSQEGRGWTGELFF TGCGCCAGCAGCCAAGAGGGCAGGGGGTGGACCGGGGAGCTGTTTTTT
. TRBJ2-1 TRBV7-2 . CASSLAGSVVGEQFF TGTGCCAGCAGCTTGGCGGGATCGGTAGTCGGTGAGCAGTTCTTC
. TRBJ2-1 TRBV5-4 . CASSLAGNEQFF TGTGCCAGCAGCTTAGCCGGCAATGAGCAGTTCTTC
. TRBJ2-7 TRBV5-1 TRBD2 CASSLGLAGGPYEQYF TGCGCCAGCAGCTTGGGACTAGCGGGGGGGCCCTACGAGCAGTACTTC
. TRBJ2-5 TRBV9 TRBD2 CASSGGLAGETQYF TGTGCCAGCAGCGGAGGACTAGCAGGGGAGACCCAGTACTTC
. TRBJ2-7 TRBV9 . CASSVGASGPEQYF TGTGCCAGCAGCGTAGGCGCTAGTGGTCCCGAGCAGTACTTC